Shown below are 22 T cell receptor beta chains from a single sample sequenced in a study of OX40 agonist ivuxolimab in advanced cancers. Sequencing used immunoSEQ multiplex PCR; TCRdb keeps in-frame clones, though not all of them. This sample has 65,000 to 90,000 clones; approximately 86% occur once, and the top ten carry approximately 0.71%. Sequencing used CD4+ or CD8+ T cells sorted from blood, obtained in a trial of the OX40 agonist ivuxolimab. The origin of the receptors is an adult with an advanced solid tumor such as melanoma, head and neck, liver or kidney cancer.

The chain recombines TRBV7-3 with TRBJ2-5; TRBD2 agrees at 11 bases. The V and J ends lost 5 bases and 5 bases, in that order; junction bases with no gene match: 13. CDR3 length: 17 amino acids. Germline CDR1 SGHTA, CDR2 FQGTGA. The CDR3 nucleotides read TGTGCCAGCAGCCAAGGGGGACTAGCGGTCTTAGGGGAGACCCAGTACTTC. Translating gives CASSQGGLAVLGETQYF.

V usage is TRBV5-6 and J usage is TRBJ2-1; D is unclear. The CDR3 consists of 13 residues. Germline V gene sequence: CDR1 SGHDT, CDR2 YYEEEE. The V end was cut by 1 base, the J end by 6 bases, with 8 bases between. This chain's CDR3 is CASSLQGRNEQFF. Written as DNA, the CDR3 is TGTGCCAGCAGCTTGCAAGGGCGCAATGAGCAGTTCTTC.

The gene calls are TRBV6-5 and TRBJ2-5; TRBD1 matches 9 bases. Germline lookup yields CDR1 MNHEY and CDR2 SVGAGI. V was pared by 0 bases and J by 1 base, with 3 bases of the junction left unmatched. CDR3 length equals 16 residues. The CDR3 DNA follows: TGTGCCAGCAGTTACTCGGGACAGGGTTCCCAAGAGACCCAGTACTTC. This sequence encodes CASSYSGQGSQETQYF.

The chain couples TRBV13 to TRBJ1-1, with D perhaps matching TRBD1 (6 bases). V lost 3 bases and J lost 1, with 12 bases in between. This CDR3 has 15 residues. CDR1 and CDR2 from the germline V gene are PRHDT and FYEKMQ (reference sequence). The CDR3 nucleotides read TGTGCCAGCAGCTTTTGGGACATTCCGAACACTGAAGCTTTCTTT. It translates to CASSFWDIPNTEAFF.

The chain carries TRBV30 and TRBJ2-7, with D hard to call. Deletions cut 5 bases from V and 6 bases from J, with 8 bases between. Germline loops: CDR1 GTSNPN, CDR2 SVGIG (reference sequence). The CDR3 runs to 10 residues. CDR3 DNA: TGTGCCTGGGGCCTAGGCGAGCAGTACTTC. Encoded protein: CAWGLGEQYF.

The rearrangement uses TRBV27 and TRBJ1-2; D is ambiguous. CDR3 length equals 14 residues. Germline V gene sequence: CDR1 MNHEY, CDR2 SMNVEV (reference sequence). The ends were cut back, 6 bases at V and 2 bases at J, with 13 bases in the middle. Written as DNA, the CDR3 is TGTGCCAGCAGCAAAGAGAGAACCAACTATGGCTACACCTTC. Protein: CASSKERTNYGYTF.

This clone was recorded only once. The same CDR3 arises from other DNA sequences in this sample as well. The chain couples TRBV30 to TRBJ1-4; TRBD1 agrees at 8 bases. Trimming took 4 bases from V and 14 from J; bases not matched to a gene: 9. The CDR3 length is 12 residues. Germline V lookup: CDR1 GTSNPN, CDR2 SVGIG (reference sequence). The CDR3 DNA sequence: TGTGCCTGGACTAAACAGGGGGATAGGCTGTTTTTT. Its translation: CAWTKQGDRLFF.

This clone has only one observation. This chain links TRBV2 with TRBJ2-1, with D uncertain. The CDR3 has 12 residues. Germline-derived CDR1 and CDR2 are SNHLY and FYNNEI. Trimming shortened V by 5 bases and J by 5 bases, and 7 bases separated the two germline ends. The CDR3 DNA is TGTGCCAGCAGTTCCATAAACAATGAGCAGTTCTTC. Translation gives CASSSINNEQFF.

The chain links TRBV5-1 to TRBJ1-1; 7 bases are shared with TRBD1. The CDR3 sequence is 13 residues long. In germline, CDR1 is SGHRS, CDR2 YFSETQ. V lost 5 bases and J lost 2; bases outside the gene matches: 3. The CDR3 region is CASSPGGNTEAFF. The CDR3 region has the DNA TGCGCCAGCAGTCCAGGGGGAAACACTGAAGCTTTCTTT. Combining the CDR3 with reference TRBV5-1 and TRBJ1-1 gives the whole variable domain KAGVTQTPRYLIKTRGQQVTLSCSPISGHRSVSWYQQTPGQGLQFLFEYFSETQRNKGNFPGRFSGRQFSNSRSEMNVSTLELGDSALYLCASSPGGNTEAFFGQGTRLTVV.

The chain recombines TRBV4-3 with TRBJ2-7; a possible D gene is TRBD2 (6 bases). CDR3 length equals 15 residues. Between the trimmed V and J ends, which lost 1 base and 5 bases, there was a span of 15 bases. Germline V gene sequence: CDR1 LGHNA, CDR2 YSLEER. The CDR3 region is CASSQVPGRNHEQYF. CDR3 bases: TGCGCCAGCAGCCAAGTTCCCGGGAGAAACCACGAGCAGTACTTC.

V and J are TRBV6-6 and TRBJ2-3; D is unresolved. The CDR3 has 14 amino acids. V lost 7 bases and J lost 0, with 11 bases in between. Germline lookup yields CDR1 MNHNY and CDR2 SVGAGI (reference sequence). CDR3 sequence (DNA): TGTGCCAGCATCTTTGCGCCGAGCACAGATACGCAGTATTTT. Translated, it gives CASIFAPSTDTQYF.

This chain connects TRBV28 to TRBJ2-1; possible D gene TRBD1, 6 bases. Trimming stripped 2 bases from V and 5 bases from J, with 19 bases between. The CDR3 runs 17 residues. Germline CDR1 reads MDHEN; CDR2 reads SYDVKM. The CDR3 nucleotides read TGTGCCAGCAGTTTAAGGGGATACAGGGCCTGGAACAATGAGCAGTTCTTC. This encodes CASSLRGYRAWNNEQFF.

The chain combines TRBV28 with TRBJ2-5; D ambiguous. Germline lookup yields CDR1 MDHEN and CDR2 SYDVKM. The CDR3 loop spans 13 amino acids. V was clipped by 1 base and J by 2 bases, with 5 bases between them. The CDR3 spells CASSLFSQETQYF. The CDR3 bases are TGTGCCAGCAGTTTATTCAGTCAAGAGACCCAGTACTTC.

V and J are TRBV7-6 and TRBJ2-5; 11 nucleotides match TRBD2. CDR3 length: 17 amino acids. Looked up from germline, CDR1 is SGHVS and CDR2 is FNYEAQ. J lost 5 bases, V lost 4 bases, and 12 bases had no gene match. The chain's CDR3 is CASSYRVAGGFPETQYF. The CDR3, as DNA: TGTGCCAGCAGCTACCGGGTAGCGGGAGGGTTTCCGGAGACCCAGTACTTC.

CDR3 DNA: TGTGCCAGCAGCTTGGTGATAGCGGGAGTGGAAGAGCAGTTCTTC. Translating gives CASSLVIAGVEEQFF. The rearrangement links TRBV5-4 to TRBJ2-1, with 9 bases that match TRBD2. The V and J ends lost 0 bases and 10 bases, in that order; junction bases with no gene match: 8. Germline V gene sequence: CDR1 SGHNT, CDR2 YYREEE (reference sequence). This CDR3 is 15 amino acids long.

The CDR3 protein is CASSAFRQGRATNEKLFF. Here the CDR3 DNA reads TGTGCCAGCAGTGCTTTTCGGCAGGGTCGAGCAACTAATGAAAAACTGTTTTTT. This sequence joins TRBV2 and TRBJ1-4; D possibly corresponds to TRBD1 (5 bases). The CDR3 spans 18 residues. V gave up 4 bases and J gave up 0 bases, with 18 bases separating them. Germline CDR1 is SNHLY and CDR2 is FYNNEI.

This chain uses TRBV29-1 with TRBJ2-7; D is perhaps TRBD2 (5 bases). Per germline, CDR1 SQVTM and CDR2 ANQGSEA. V was shortened by 4 bases and J by 2 bases, with 15 bases between the two germline ends. The CDR3 loop spans 14 amino acids. CDR3 nucleotide sequence: TGCAGCGTTGGGAGGTCGAGGCGGACCTACGAGCAGTACTTC. Translating gives CSVGRSRRTYEQYF.

This clone was picked up one time. The chain is built from TRBV28 and TRBJ2-5; 9 bases align to TRBD2. V trimming: 7 bases; J trimming: 5 bases; junction bases outside the gene matches: 8. The CDR3 contains 14 residues. Per the germline V gene, CDR1 is MDHEN and CDR2 is SYDVKM. CDR3 protein: CASTIAGAWETQYF. The CDR3 region has the DNA TGTGCCAGCACTATAGCGGGAGCTTGGGAGACCCAGTACTTC. Full variable domain (rest looked up from reference TRBV28 and TRBJ2-5): DVKVTQSSRYLVKRTGEKVFLECVQDMDHENMFWYRQDPGLGLRLIYFSYDVKMKEKGDIPEGYSVSREKKERFSLILESASTNQTSMYLCASTIAGAWETQYFGPGTRLLVL.

In nucleotides, the CDR3 is TGTGCCACCAGCCGCGGGGGGAACACCGGGGAGCTGTTTTTT. Translation gives CATSRGGNTGELFF. This chain joins TRBV15 and TRBJ2-2; TRBD2 agrees at 7 bases. Germline CDR1 LNHNV, CDR2 YYDKDF (reference sequence). CDR3 size: 14 residues. The V gene end was trimmed by 5 bases and the J gene end by 1 base; junction bases not matched to a gene: 1.

This clone was detected once. The rearrangement links TRBV6-7 to TRBJ2-5; 7 bases are a match to TRBD1. TRBV6-7 is noted as an ORF with a role that remains uncertain. This CDR3 comprises 14 residues. Unmatched junction bases numbered 3, after V lost 4 bases and J lost 1 base. In nucleotides, the CDR3 is TGTGCCAGCAGTTTTCGGACAGGCCAAGAGACCCAGTACTTC. It codes for CASSFRTGQETQYF.

V and J are TRBV9 and TRBJ2-5; weak D call: TRBD2 (5 bases). Germline CDR1 and CDR2: SGDLS and YYNGEE. V shed 0 bases and J shed 0 bases, with 15 bases lying between them. CDR3 length equals 17 residues. CDR3 in amino acids: CASSVGVSVWYQETQYF. In DNA form, the CDR3 reads TGTGCCAGCAGCGTAGGGGTTAGCGTTTGGTACCAAGAGACCCAGTACTTC.

This rearrangement joins TRBV12-5 to TRBJ2-1; 7 nucleotides agree with TRBD2. The junction had 12 bases not matched to a gene; V was cut back by 1 base and J by 9 bases. The CDR3 covers 16 residues. Germline loops: CDR1 LGHNT, CDR2 FRNRAP. DNA of the CDR3: TGTGCTAGTGGTTTGGGCCCGGGTGACCCGGGGGGTGAGCAGTTCTTC. It encodes CASGLGPGDPGGEQFF.